The rows below give T cell receptor beta chains drawn from one sample of a study of shared clonotypes between healthy human individuals. Method: immunoSEQ multiplex PCR; TCRdb's copy keeps in-frame clones and lacks some. This sample carries hundreds of thousands of clones, roughly 79% of them seen once, and the ten largest clones take around 12%. The sample taken for sequencing was PBMCs. The receptors derive from a woman aged 40 to 49 in good health. Some clones in this sample may be carry-over from other donors' samples. Both conserved end residues are part of each CDR3. D genes are given only for firm matches. The size entry is marked missing in some rows and otherwise reads once, few, many or a size class.

clone_size j_call v_call d_call cdr3_nt cdr3_aa
. TRBJ1-5 TRBV6-1 TRBD1 TGTGCCAGCAGTGATATGGGACAGGTCTTTGAGCCCCAGCATTTT CASSDMGQVFEPQHF
. TRBJ2-1 TRBV27 TRBD2 TGTGCCAGCAGCCCCGGGACTAGCGGGCGGGAGCAGTTCTTC CASSPGTSGREQFF
. TRBJ2-1 TRBV5-1 TRBD2 TGCGCCAGCAGCTGGACTAGCGGTAACAATGAGCAGTTCTTC CASSWTSGNNEQFF
. TRBJ2-3 TRBV30 . TGTGCCTGGAGGCAGGGCCCTAGCACAGATACGCAGTATTTT CAWRQGPSTDTQYF
. TRBJ1-5 TRBV6-5 TRBD1 TGTGCCAGCAGGCCGGGACAGGGCGGCAATCAGCCCCAGCATTTT CASRPGQGGNQPQHF
. TRBJ1-6 TRBV27 . TGTGCCAGCAGTTCCTCCTGGACAGTCATCAATTCACCCCTCCACTTT CASSSSWTVINSPLHF
few TRBJ2-2 TRBV7-2 TRBD2 TGTGCCAGCAGCCCCGCCGGGAGGGCCCTCACCGGGGAGCTGTTTTTT CASSPAGRALTGELFF
once TRBJ2-1 TRBV19 TRBD1 TGTGCCAGTAGTATATATGGTTTTGGACAGGGCAATGAGCAGTTCTTC CASSIYGFGQGNEQFF
. TRBJ2-1 TRBV11-2 TRBD1 TGTGCCAGCAGCTTTACCGGGACAGGGTCCTACAATGAGCAGTTCTTC CASSFTGTGSYNEQFF
few TRBJ2-1 TRBV11-2 TRBD2 TGTGCCAGCAGCCTGGGACTAGCGAGCGATGAGCAGTTCTTC CASSLGLASDEQFF
. TRBJ2-2 TRBV10-3 . TGTGCCATCAGTGAGTGGAGGGAAGGAAACACCGGGGAGCTGTTTTTT CAISEWREGNTGELFF
few TRBJ1-4 TRBV19 . TGTGCCAGTAGACCTGAGGACGGTGTCAATGAAAAACTGTTTTTT CASRPEDGVNEKLFF
. TRBJ2-2 TRBV25-1 . TGTGCCAGCAGTGATTTGACGCCCGCGAACACCGGGGAGCTGTTTTTT CASSDLTPANTGELFF
. TRBJ1-4 TRBV7-2 TRBD1 TGTGCCAGCAGCTTAAGAGACAGGGGCGAAAAACTGTTTTTT CASSLRDRGEKLFF